Presented here are 9 T cell receptor beta chains from one specimen sequenced in a study of cytomegalovirus exposure and HLA in healthy donors. PCR involved 60 Vbeta and 13 Jbeta primers. Repertoires were generated with immunoSEQ multiplex PCR, while TCRdb's copy carries only in-frame clones and drops some. Of around 130,000 clones listed, around 70% were seen once; the top ten hold 6.6%. Sequenced sample: PBMCs. The receptors shown here come from a man aged 35-49 years in good health and CMV-seropositive.

The V call is TRBV5-5, the J call TRBJ1-1, with D uncertain. CDR3 length: 14 residues. The germline V gene encodes CDR1 SGHKS and CDR2 YYEKEE (reference sequence). V lost 0 bases to trimming and J lost 7 bases, with 13 bases between them. The CDR3 nucleotides read TGTGCCAGCAGCTTGGGTGGCGGGAAGGGTGAAGCTTTCTTT. Its translation: CASSLGGGKGEAFF.

The V call is TRBV5-8, the J call TRBJ2-7; a weak D match, TRBD1 (5 bases). This CDR3 has 16 amino acids. Germline lookup yields CDR1 SGHTS and CDR2 YDEGEE. With 0 bases removed from V and 5 bases from J, the gap between germline ends came to 18 bases. The CDR3 DNA is TGTGCCAGCAGCTTGGGTTTGGTCTCCAGGGAAGACGAGCAGTACTTC. Its protein is CASSLGLVSREDEQYF.

The J gene is TRBJ1-1, the V gene TRBV5-4; D might be TRBD1 (5 bases). The CDR3 runs to 16 residues. CDR1 SGHNT and CDR2 YYREEE come from the germline V gene (reference sequence). The V end was cut by 4 bases, the J end by 5 bases, with 21 bases between. The CDR3 DNA sequence: TGTGCCAGCAGCCAAGCCTGGACACCGGAAGGGACTGAAGCTTTCTTT. Encoded protein: CASSQAWTPEGTEAFF. The full variable domain, rest sourced from reference TRBV5-4 and TRBJ1-1, is ETGVTQSPTHLIKTRGQQVTLRCSSQSGHNTVSWYQQALGQGPQFIFQYYREEENGRGNFPPRFSGLQFPNYSSELNVNALELDDSALYLCASSQAWTPEGTEAFFGQGTRLTVV.

J is TRBJ2-1 and V is TRBV5-4; 12 positions match TRBD2. The ends lost 6 bases at V and 5 bases at J; junction bases unmatched: 6. The germline CDR1 and CDR2 sequences are SGHNT and YYREEE (reference sequence). CDR3 length equals 15 residues. CDR3 residues: CASTLAGGINNEQFF. CDR3 sequence (DNA): TGTGCCAGCACCCTAGCGGGGGGGATAAACAATGAGCAGTTCTTC.

This clone has more than one count but fewer than ten. J is TRBJ1-2 and V is TRBV30; 8 bases map to TRBD1. The CDR3 spans 13 residues. Germline trimming cut 5 bases from V and 5 bases from J; bases unmatched to any gene: 7. Germline CDR1 is GTSNPN and CDR2 is SVGIG (reference sequence). Here the CDR3 DNA reads TGTGCCTGGGCCCGGGACAGGCCTTATGGCTACACCTTC. The encoded protein is CAWARDRPYGYTF.

This clone turned up a few times. J is TRBJ2-7 and V is TRBV7-9; tentatively, D is TRBD1 (5 bases). The CDR3 runs to 14 residues. V was trimmed by 5 bases and J by 5 bases, leaving 16 bases between them. In germline, CDR1 is SEHNR, CDR2 FQNEAQ (reference sequence). CDR3 protein: CASSPRRGRDEQYF. CDR3 in DNA: TGTGCCAGCAGCCCCCGTAGGGGTCGGGACGAGCAGTACTTC.

This chain connects TRBV30 to TRBJ2-3, with 8 positions matching TRBD2. V shed 3 bases, J shed 3 bases, and the junction held 8 bases outside the gene matches. Germline V gene lookup returns CDR1 GTSNPN and CDR2 SVGIG (reference sequence). The CDR3 spans 15 residues. The CDR3 sequence: CAWSHGGGRTDTQYF. CDR3 coding DNA: TGTGCCTGGAGCCACGGGGGGGGTCGGACAGATACGCAGTATTTT.

The CDR3 region is CASSPRWGGYEQYF. The DNA of the CDR3 is TGTGCCAGCAGCCCTAGGTGGGGGGGCTACGAGCAGTACTTC. This chain links TRBV14 with TRBJ2-7; 7 positions agree with TRBD2. The CDR3 is made up of 14 amino acids. CDR1 SGHDN and CDR2 FVKESK come from the germline V gene. The V segment lost 4 bases and the J segment 3 bases; nucleotides outside the gene matches: 6.

This chain joins TRBV10-2 and TRBJ2-7, with TRBD2 matching over 12 bases. V lost 1 base and J lost 4; bases outside the gene matches: 5. CDR3 length: 16 residues. Germline loops: CDR1 WSHSY, CDR2 SAAADI. The CDR3 DNA reads as TGCGCCAGCAGTGAGTGGGGGCTAGCGGGAGGGTACGAGCAGTACTTC. Its translation is CASSEWGLAGGYEQYF.